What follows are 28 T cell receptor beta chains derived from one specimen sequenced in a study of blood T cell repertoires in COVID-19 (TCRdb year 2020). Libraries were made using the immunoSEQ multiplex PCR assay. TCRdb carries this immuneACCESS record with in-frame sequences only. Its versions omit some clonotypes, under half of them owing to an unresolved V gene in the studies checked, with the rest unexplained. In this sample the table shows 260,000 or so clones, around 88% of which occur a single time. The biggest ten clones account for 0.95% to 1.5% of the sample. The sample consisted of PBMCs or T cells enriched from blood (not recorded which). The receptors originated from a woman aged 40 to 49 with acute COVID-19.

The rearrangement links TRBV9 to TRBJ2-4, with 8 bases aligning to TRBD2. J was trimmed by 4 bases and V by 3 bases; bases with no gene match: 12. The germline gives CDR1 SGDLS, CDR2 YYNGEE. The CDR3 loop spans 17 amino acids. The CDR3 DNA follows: TGTGCCAGCAGCGCCAACGGGAGGGAGGGAGATAAAAACATTCAGTACTTC. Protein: CASSANGREGDKNIQYF.

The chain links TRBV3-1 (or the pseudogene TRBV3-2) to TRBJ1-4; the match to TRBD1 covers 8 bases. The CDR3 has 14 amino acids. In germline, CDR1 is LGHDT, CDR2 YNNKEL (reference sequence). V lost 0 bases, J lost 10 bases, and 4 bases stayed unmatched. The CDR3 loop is CASSQDLQGGKLFF. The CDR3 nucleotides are TGTGCCAGCAGCCAAGACCTACAGGGGGGAAAACTGTTTTTT.

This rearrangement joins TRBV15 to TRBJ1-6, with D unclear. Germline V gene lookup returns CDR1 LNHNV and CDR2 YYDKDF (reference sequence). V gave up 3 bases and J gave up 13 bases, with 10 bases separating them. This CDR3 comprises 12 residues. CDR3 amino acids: CATSSARRPLHF. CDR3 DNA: TGTGCCACCAGCAGTGCCCGTCGGCCCCTCCACTTT.

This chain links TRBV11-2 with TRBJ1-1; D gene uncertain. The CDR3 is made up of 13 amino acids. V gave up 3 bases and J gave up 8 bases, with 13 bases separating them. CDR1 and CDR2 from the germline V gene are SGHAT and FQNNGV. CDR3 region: CASSFLPVAEAFF. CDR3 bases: TGTGCCAGCAGCTTCCTACCGGTAGCAGAAGCTTTCTTT.

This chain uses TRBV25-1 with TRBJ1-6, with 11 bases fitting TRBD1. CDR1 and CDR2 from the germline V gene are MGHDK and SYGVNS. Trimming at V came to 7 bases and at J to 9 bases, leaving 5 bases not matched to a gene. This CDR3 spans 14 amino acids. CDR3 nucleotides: TGTGCCAGCACTGGACAGGGGGCAAGTTCACCCCTCCACTTT. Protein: CASTGQGASSPLHF.

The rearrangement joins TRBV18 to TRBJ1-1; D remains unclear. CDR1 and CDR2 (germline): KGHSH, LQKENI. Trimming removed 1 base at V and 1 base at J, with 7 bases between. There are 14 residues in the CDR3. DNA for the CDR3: TGTGCCAGCTCACCACTCAGCGAGAACACTGAAGCTTTCTTT. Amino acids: CASSPLSENTEAFF.

For the CDR3, the DNA is TGTGCCAGTAAGATGGCGGACTCTGAAAAACTGTTTTTT. Its protein product is CASKMADSEKLFF. The chain links TRBV19 to TRBJ1-4, with D uncertain. CDR1 is LNHDA, CDR2 SQIVND, per germline (reference sequence). V lost 7 bases, J lost 7 bases, and 13 bases lay in between. CDR3 size: 13 residues.

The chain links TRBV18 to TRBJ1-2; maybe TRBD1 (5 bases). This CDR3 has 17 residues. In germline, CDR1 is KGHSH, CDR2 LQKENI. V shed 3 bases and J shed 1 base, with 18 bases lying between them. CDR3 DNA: TGTGCCAGCTCACCGAGCAGGGTGAGATGGGGTAACTATGGCTACACCTTC. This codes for CASSPSRVRWGNYGYTF. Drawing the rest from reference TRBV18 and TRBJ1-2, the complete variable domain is NAGVMQNPRHLVRRRGQEARLRCSPMKGHSHVYWYRQLPEEGLKFMVYLQKENIIDESGMPKERFSAEFPKEGPSILRIQQVVRGDSAAYFCASSPSRVRWGNYGYTFGSGTRLTVV.

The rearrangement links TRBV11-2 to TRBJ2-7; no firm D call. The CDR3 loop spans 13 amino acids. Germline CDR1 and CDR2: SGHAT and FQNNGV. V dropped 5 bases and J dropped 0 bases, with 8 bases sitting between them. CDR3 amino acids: CASSLYSSYEQYF. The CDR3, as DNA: TGTGCCAGCAGCCTTTACAGCTCCTACGAGCAGTACTTC.

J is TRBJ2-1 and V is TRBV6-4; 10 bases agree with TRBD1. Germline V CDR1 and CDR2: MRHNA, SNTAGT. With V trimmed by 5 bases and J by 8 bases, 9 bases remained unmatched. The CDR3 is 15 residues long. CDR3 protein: CASSSRDRGLHEQFF. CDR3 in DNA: TGTGCCAGCAGTTCCCGGGACAGGGGCCTCCATGAGCAGTTCTTC.

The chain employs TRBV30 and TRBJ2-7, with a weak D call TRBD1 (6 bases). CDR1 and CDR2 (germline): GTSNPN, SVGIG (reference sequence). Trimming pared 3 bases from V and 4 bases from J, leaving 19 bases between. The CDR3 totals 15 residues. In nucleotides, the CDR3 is TGTGCCTGGAGCCGGGACACGACAGGACCTTACGAGCAGTACTTC. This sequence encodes CAWSRDTTGPYEQYF.

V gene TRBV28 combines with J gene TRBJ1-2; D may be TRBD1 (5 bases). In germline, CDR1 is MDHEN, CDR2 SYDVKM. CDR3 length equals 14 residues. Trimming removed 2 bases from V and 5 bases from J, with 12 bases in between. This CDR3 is CASSLPGQGYGYTF. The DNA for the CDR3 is TGTGCCAGCAGTTTACCCGGCCAGGGATATGGCTACACCTTC.

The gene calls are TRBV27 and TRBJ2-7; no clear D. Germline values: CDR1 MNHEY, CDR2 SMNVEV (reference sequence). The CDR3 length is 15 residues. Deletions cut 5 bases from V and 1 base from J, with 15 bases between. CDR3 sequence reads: CASSKGTNPSYEQYF. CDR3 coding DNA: TGTGCCAGCAGTAAAGGAACTAACCCTTCCTACGAGCAGTACTTC.

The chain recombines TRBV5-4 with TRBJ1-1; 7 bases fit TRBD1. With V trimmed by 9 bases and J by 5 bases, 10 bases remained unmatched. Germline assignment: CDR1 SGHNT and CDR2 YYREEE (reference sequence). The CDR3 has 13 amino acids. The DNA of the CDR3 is TGTGCCATGCAGACAGGGACGAAAACTGAAGCTTTCTTT. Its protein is CAMQTGTKTEAFF.

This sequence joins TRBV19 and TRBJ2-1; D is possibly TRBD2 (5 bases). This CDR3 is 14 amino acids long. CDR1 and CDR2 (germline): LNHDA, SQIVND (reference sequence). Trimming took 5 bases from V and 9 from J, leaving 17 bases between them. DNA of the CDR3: TGTGCCAGTAGTCTACGACCTAGCTCACTTGAGCAGTTCTTC. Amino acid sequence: CASSLRPSSLEQFF.

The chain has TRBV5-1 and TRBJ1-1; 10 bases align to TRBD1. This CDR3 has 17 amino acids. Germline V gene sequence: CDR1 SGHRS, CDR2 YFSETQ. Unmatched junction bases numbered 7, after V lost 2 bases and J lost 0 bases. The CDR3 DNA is TGCGCCAGCAGCTTAACCGGGACAGGGGTGGTGAACACTGAAGCTTTCTTT. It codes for CASSLTGTGVVNTEAFF.

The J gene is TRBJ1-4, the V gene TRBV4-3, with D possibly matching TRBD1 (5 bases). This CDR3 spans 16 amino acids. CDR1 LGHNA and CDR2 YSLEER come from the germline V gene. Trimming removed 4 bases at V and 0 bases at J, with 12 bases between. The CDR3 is CASSRQSFATNEKLFF. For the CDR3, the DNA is TGCGCCAGCAGCCGACAGTCCTTCGCAACTAATGAAAAACTGTTTTTT.

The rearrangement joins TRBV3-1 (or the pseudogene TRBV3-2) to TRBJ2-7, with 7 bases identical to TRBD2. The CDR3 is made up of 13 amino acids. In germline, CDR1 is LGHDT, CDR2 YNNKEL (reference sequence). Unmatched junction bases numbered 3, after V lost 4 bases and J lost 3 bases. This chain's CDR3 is CASSRAGVYEQYF. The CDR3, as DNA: TGTGCCAGCAGCCGGGCGGGAGTCTACGAGCAGTACTTC.

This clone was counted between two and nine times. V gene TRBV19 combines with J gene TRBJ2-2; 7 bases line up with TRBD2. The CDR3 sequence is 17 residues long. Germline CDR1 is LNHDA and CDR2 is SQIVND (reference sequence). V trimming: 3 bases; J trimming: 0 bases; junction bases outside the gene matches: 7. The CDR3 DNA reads TGTGCCAGTAGTATTTTCGGCGGACTAGCGAACACCGGGGAGCTGTTTTTT. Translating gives CASSIFGGLANTGELFF.

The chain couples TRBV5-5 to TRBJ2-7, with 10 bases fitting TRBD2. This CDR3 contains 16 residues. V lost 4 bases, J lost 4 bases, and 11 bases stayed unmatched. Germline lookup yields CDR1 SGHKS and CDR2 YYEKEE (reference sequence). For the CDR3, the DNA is TGTGCCAGCAGCCACGCTAGCGGGAGCTCTGTGTACGAGCAGTACGTC. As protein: CASSHASGSSVYEQYV.

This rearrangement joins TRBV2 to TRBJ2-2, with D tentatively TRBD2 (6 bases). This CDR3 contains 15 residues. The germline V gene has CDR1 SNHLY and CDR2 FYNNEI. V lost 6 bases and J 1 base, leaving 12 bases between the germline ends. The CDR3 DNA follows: TGTGCCAGCAGGCGGTCTAGCGTGAACACCGGGGAGCTGTTTTTT. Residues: CASRRSSVNTGELFF.

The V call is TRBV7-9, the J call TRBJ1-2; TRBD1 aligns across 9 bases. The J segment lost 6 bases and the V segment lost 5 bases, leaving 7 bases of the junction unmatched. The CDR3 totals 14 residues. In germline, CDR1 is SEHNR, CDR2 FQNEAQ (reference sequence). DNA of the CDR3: TGTGCCAGCAGCCCTCGGACAGGGGAGGATGGCTACACCTTC. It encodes CASSPRTGEDGYTF. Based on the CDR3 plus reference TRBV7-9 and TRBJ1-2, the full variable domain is DTGVSQNPRHKITKRGQNVTFRCDPISEHNRLYWYRQTLGQGPEFLTYFQNEAQLEKSRLLSDRFSAERPKGSFSTLEIQRTEQGDSAMYLCASSPRTGEDGYTFGSGTRLTVV.

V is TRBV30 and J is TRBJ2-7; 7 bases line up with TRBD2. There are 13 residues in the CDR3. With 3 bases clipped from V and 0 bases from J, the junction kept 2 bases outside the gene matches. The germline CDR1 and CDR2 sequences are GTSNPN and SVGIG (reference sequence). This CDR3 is CAWRREDSYEQYV. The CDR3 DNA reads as TGTGCCTGGAGACGGGAGGACTCCTACGAGCAGTACGTC.

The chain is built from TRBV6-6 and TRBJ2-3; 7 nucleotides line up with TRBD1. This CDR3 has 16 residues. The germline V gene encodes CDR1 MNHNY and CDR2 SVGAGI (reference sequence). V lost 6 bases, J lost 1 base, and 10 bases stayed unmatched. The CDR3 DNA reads TGTGCCAGCAGGCTAACAGGGGCAAGGGGCACAGATACGCAGTATTTT. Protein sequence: CASRLTGARGTDTQYF.

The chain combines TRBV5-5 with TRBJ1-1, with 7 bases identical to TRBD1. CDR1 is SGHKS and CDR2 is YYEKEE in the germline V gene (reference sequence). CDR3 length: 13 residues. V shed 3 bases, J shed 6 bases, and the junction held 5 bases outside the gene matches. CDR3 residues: CASSSRQGAEAFF. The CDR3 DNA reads TGTGCCAGCAGCTCCCGACAGGGCGCTGAAGCTTTCTTT.

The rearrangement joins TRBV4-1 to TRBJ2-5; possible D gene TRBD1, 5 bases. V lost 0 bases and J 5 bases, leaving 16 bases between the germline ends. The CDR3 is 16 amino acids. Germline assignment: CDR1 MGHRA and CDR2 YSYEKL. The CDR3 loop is CASSQEGLPAGETQYF. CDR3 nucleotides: TGCGCCAGCAGCCAAGAGGGCCTGCCAGCAGGGGAGACCCAGTACTTC.

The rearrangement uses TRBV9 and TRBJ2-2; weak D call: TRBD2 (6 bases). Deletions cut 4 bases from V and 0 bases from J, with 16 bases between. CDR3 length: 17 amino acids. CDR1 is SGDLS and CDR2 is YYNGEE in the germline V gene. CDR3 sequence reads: CASSLAVSYANTGELFF. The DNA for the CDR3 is TGTGCCAGCAGCTTAGCGGTATCGTACGCGAACACCGGGGAGCTGTTTTTT.

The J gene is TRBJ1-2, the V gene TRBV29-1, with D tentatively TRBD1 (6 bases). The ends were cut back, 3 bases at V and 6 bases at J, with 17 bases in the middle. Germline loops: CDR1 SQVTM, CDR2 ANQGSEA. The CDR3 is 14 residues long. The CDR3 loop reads CSVDSGGRSDGYTF. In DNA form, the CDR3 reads TGCAGCGTTGATTCGGGGGGGCGCAGCGATGGCTACACCTTC.